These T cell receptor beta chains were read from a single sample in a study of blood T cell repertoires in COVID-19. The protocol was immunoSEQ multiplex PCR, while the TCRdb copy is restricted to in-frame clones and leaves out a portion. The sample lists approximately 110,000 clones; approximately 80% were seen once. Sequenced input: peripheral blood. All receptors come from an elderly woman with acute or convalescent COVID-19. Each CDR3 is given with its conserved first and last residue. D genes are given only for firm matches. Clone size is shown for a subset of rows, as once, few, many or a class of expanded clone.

CDR3nt: TGTGCCAGCAGAGGGACAGGGGGGGATCTCTTAAGGGCCAACGTCCTGACTTTC
CDR3aa: CASRGTGGDLLRANVLTF
v_gene: TRBV14
abundance: NA
d_gene: TRBD1
j_gene: TRBJ2-6

CDR3nt: TGTGCCAGCAGCGGGGAGTACAATGAGCAGTTCTTC
CDR3aa: CASSGEYNEQFF
v_gene: TRBV9
abundance: once
d_gene: NA
j_gene: TRBJ2-1

CDR3nt: TGTGCCACCGGGGCCCAGGGAACACGCGAGCAGTTCTTC
CDR3aa: CATGAQGTREQFF
v_gene: TRBV24-1
abundance: NA
d_gene: NA
j_gene: TRBJ2-1

CDR3nt: TGTGCCAGCAGTGGCCCGGGACAGCTCTATGGCTACACCTTC
CDR3aa: CASSGPGQLYGYTF
v_gene: TRBV28
abundance: NA
d_gene: TRBD1
j_gene: TRBJ1-2

CDR3nt: TGTGCCAGCAGCCCTAGTACGGAGACCCAGTACTTC
CDR3aa: CASSPSTETQYF
v_gene: TRBV7-9
abundance: few
d_gene: NA
j_gene: TRBJ2-5

CDR3nt: TGTGCCAGCAGCTTAGCTAGCGGGGATTACAATGAGCAGTTCTTC
CDR3aa: CASSLASGDYNEQFF
v_gene: TRBV7-2
abundance: NA
d_gene: TRBD2
j_gene: TRBJ2-1

CDR3nt: TGTGCCAGCAGCCAAACATTGAGCAATCAGCCCCAGCATTTT
CDR3aa: CASSQTLSNQPQHF
v_gene: TRBV6-5
abundance: NA
d_gene: NA
j_gene: TRBJ1-5

CDR3nt: TGTGCCAGCAGTTACTCTTCCAGGAAGAATCAGCCCCAGCATTTT
CDR3aa: CASSYSSRKNQPQHF
v_gene: TRBV6-2/TRBV6-3
abundance: NA
d_gene: NA
j_gene: TRBJ1-5

CDR3nt: TGTGCCAGCAGTGGACGAGGTCTCGCTGAGCAGTTCTTC
CDR3aa: CASSGRGLAEQFF
v_gene: TRBV2
abundance: NA
d_gene: NA
j_gene: TRBJ2-1

CDR3nt: TGCGCCAGCAGCTTCGTACCGGGACAGGGGGTTTACGAGCAGTACTTC
CDR3aa: CASSFVPGQGVYEQYF
v_gene: TRBV5-1
abundance: NA
d_gene: TRBD1
j_gene: TRBJ2-7

CDR3nt: TGTGCCACCAGTGATTTGCGGGACAGGGGAGGGACAGATACGCAGTATTTT
CDR3aa: CATSDLRDRGGTDTQYF
v_gene: TRBV24-1
abundance: NA
d_gene: TRBD1
j_gene: TRBJ2-3

CDR3nt: TGTGCCAGCAAACCGGACAGACACACAGATACGCAGTATTTT
CDR3aa: CASKPDRHTDTQYF
v_gene: TRBV2
abundance: NA
d_gene: NA
j_gene: TRBJ2-3

CDR3nt: TGCGCCAGCAGCTTGGAGGCCCCAGGGAGGTCACCCCTCCACTTT
CDR3aa: CASSLEAPGRSPLHF
v_gene: TRBV5-1
abundance: NA
d_gene: NA
j_gene: TRBJ1-6

CDR3nt: TGTGCCAGTAGTAAGGCAGGGGGCGGTCGAAACTATGGCTACACCTTC
CDR3aa: CASSKAGGGRNYGYTF
v_gene: TRBV19
abundance: NA
d_gene: TRBD1
j_gene: TRBJ1-2

CDR3nt: TGTGCCTGGTCGACAGGGGTGGAGACCCAGTACTTC
CDR3aa: CAWSTGVETQYF
v_gene: TRBV30
abundance: NA
d_gene: TRBD1
j_gene: TRBJ2-5

CDR3nt: TGTGCCAGCAGCTCATACATGCCGGCGGAGCGTAGGGCCAACGTCCTGACTTTC
CDR3aa: CASSSYMPAERRANVLTF
v_gene: TRBV7-9
abundance: NA
d_gene: NA
j_gene: TRBJ2-6

CDR3nt: TGCGCCAGCAGCCAGGTACTAGCGGGAGGCTACTCCTACAATGAGCAGTTCTTC
CDR3aa: CASSQVLAGGYSYNEQFF
v_gene: TRBV4-3
abundance: NA
d_gene: TRBD2
j_gene: TRBJ2-1

CDR3nt: TGTGCCAGCAGCTTGCGGCGGGCCGGGGAGCTGTTTTTT
CDR3aa: CASSLRRAGELFF
v_gene: TRBV5-8
abundance: NA
d_gene: NA
j_gene: TRBJ2-2

CDR3nt: TGTGCCAGCTCCCCCGTTAGCCAAGAGACCCAGTACTTC
CDR3aa: CASSPVSQETQYF
v_gene: TRBV18
abundance: NA
d_gene: NA
j_gene: TRBJ2-5

CDR3nt: TGTGCCAGCAGGTTTACAGGGGACACTGAAGCTTTCTTT
CDR3aa: CASRFTGDTEAFF
v_gene: TRBV12-3/TRBV12-4
abundance: NA
d_gene: TRBD1
j_gene: TRBJ1-1

CDR3nt: TGTGCCAGTAGTTTCCAGGATTCCTCTGGAAACACCATATATTTT
CDR3aa: CASSFQDSSGNTIYF
v_gene: TRBV19
abundance: NA
d_gene: NA
j_gene: TRBJ1-3

CDR3nt: TGTGCCAGCAGTGAAGAGGGGTCCTACGAGCAGTACTTC
CDR3aa: CASSEEGSYEQYF
v_gene: TRBV2
abundance: many
d_gene: NA
j_gene: TRBJ2-7

CDR3nt: TGTGCCTGGAGTGTAACGGTGATCGGGGAGCTGTTTTTT
CDR3aa: CAWSVTVIGELFF
v_gene: TRBV30
abundance: NA
d_gene: NA
j_gene: TRBJ2-2

CDR3nt: TGTGCCAGTAGTATAGGGACAGGGGGCCGGGAAGCTTTCTTT
CDR3aa: CASSIGTGGREAFF
v_gene: TRBV19
abundance: NA
d_gene: TRBD1
j_gene: TRBJ1-1

CDR3nt: TGCGCCAGCAGCTTGTGGACAGGGGGAGCTAACGAGCAGTACTTC
CDR3aa: CASSLWTGGANEQYF
v_gene: TRBV5-1
abundance: once
d_gene: TRBD1
j_gene: TRBJ2-7

CDR3nt: TGTGCCAGCAGTCCACAGCTGAGATTTTTCTCTGGGGCCAACGTCCTGACTTTC
CDR3aa: CASSPQLRFFSGANVLTF
v_gene: TRBV27
abundance: NA
d_gene: NA
j_gene: TRBJ2-6

CDR3nt: TGTGCCAGCAGTGAGGACAGCGAGACCCAGTACTTC
CDR3aa: CASSEDSETQYF
v_gene: TRBV2
abundance: once
d_gene: NA
j_gene: TRBJ2-5

CDR3nt: TGTGCCAGTAGGAAAAAGGGACAGGAGTTCTCCTTAGGGCGCAATCAGCCCCAGCATTTT
CDR3aa: CASRKKGQEFSLGRNQPQHF
v_gene: TRBV19
abundance: NA
d_gene: TRBD1
j_gene: TRBJ1-5

CDR3nt: TGTGCCAGCAGCCAAACGCGATCCGGGGAGCTGTTTTTT
CDR3aa: CASSQTRSGELFF
v_gene: TRBV3-1/TRBV3-2
abundance: NA
d_gene: NA
j_gene: TRBJ2-2

CDR3nt: TGCAGCGTTAGGACTCCTCAAGAGACCCAGTACTTC
CDR3aa: CSVRTPQETQYF
v_gene: TRBV29-1
abundance: NA
d_gene: NA
j_gene: TRBJ2-5

CDR3nt: TGTGCCAGCAGCGGCCAGCGGTACAATGAGCAGTTCTTC
CDR3aa: CASSGQRYNEQFF
v_gene: TRBV9
abundance: NA
d_gene: NA
j_gene: TRBJ2-1

CDR3nt: TGTGCCACCAGTGATCCCGGGACAGGGTTTGGCTACACCTTC
CDR3aa: CATSDPGTGFGYTF
v_gene: TRBV24-1
abundance: NA
d_gene: TRBD1
j_gene: TRBJ1-2

CDR3nt: TGTGCCAGTACCTCCGGACAGTTGGGGGTCAATCAGCCCCAGCATTTT
CDR3aa: CASTSGQLGVNQPQHF
v_gene: TRBV19
abundance: NA
d_gene: NA
j_gene: TRBJ1-5

CDR3nt: TGTGCCAGCAGTTTCAAAGCGGGAGGTGTAACAGATACGCAGTATTTT
CDR3aa: CASSFKAGGVTDTQYF
v_gene: TRBV28
abundance: NA
d_gene: TRBD2
j_gene: TRBJ2-3

CDR3nt: TGTGCCAGTAGAGGGTCGACAGGCAATCAGCCCCAGCATTTT
CDR3aa: CASRGSTGNQPQHF
v_gene: TRBV19
abundance: NA
d_gene: NA
j_gene: TRBJ1-5

CDR3nt: TGTGCCAGCAGTGAACAGGGGGGCTACAATGAGCAGTTCTTC
CDR3aa: CASSEQGGYNEQFF
v_gene: TRBV2
abundance: NA
d_gene: NA
j_gene: TRBJ2-1

CDR3nt: TGTGCCAGCAGCCTCCGACAGCCTGGGGCCAACGTCCTGACTTTC
CDR3aa: CASSLRQPGANVLTF
v_gene: TRBV28
abundance: NA
d_gene: NA
j_gene: TRBJ2-6

CDR3nt: TGTGCCACCAGTGACAGGACAAAAGACACAGATACGCAGTATTTT
CDR3aa: CATSDRTKDTDTQYF
v_gene: TRBV24-1
abundance: once
d_gene: NA
j_gene: TRBJ2-3

CDR3nt: TGCAGCGTCGCCCTCGCACTTGGGGCAAGCTATGGCTACACCTTC
CDR3aa: CSVALALGASYGYTF
v_gene: TRBV29-1
abundance: NA
d_gene: NA
j_gene: TRBJ1-2

CDR3nt: TGCGCCAGCAGCCAAGTAGGGGGTAACTATGGCTACACCTTC
CDR3aa: CASSQVGGNYGYTF
v_gene: TRBV4-1
abundance: few
d_gene: NA
j_gene: TRBJ1-2

CDR3nt: TGTGCCAGCAGTTTATCGGGGACACCCTACAATGAGCAGTTCTTC
CDR3aa: CASSLSGTPYNEQFF
v_gene: TRBV27
abundance: NA
d_gene: NA
j_gene: TRBJ2-1

CDR3nt: TGTGCCAGCACGAATACCGGAGATACGCAGTATTTT
CDR3aa: CASTNTGDTQYF
v_gene: TRBV2
abundance: NA
d_gene: NA
j_gene: TRBJ2-3

CDR3nt: TGTGCCAGCAGCCCTAGTACCTACGAGCAGTACTTC
CDR3aa: CASSPSTYEQYF
v_gene: TRBV6-6
abundance: NA
d_gene: NA
j_gene: TRBJ2-7

CDR3nt: TGTGCCTGGACGGAACGACAGCTCTATAATTCACCCCTCCACTTT
CDR3aa: CAWTERQLYNSPLHF
v_gene: TRBV30
abundance: NA
d_gene: NA
j_gene: TRBJ1-6

CDR3nt: TGTGCCAGTAGTATCTATGTCATGGTGGGAGGATCCTACAATGAGCAGTTCTTC
CDR3aa: CASSIYVMVGGSYNEQFF
v_gene: TRBV19
abundance: NA
d_gene: NA
j_gene: TRBJ2-1

CDR3nt: TGTGCCAGCAGAGAGACAGCGAACTATGGCTACACCTTC
CDR3aa: CASRETANYGYTF
v_gene: TRBV6-5
abundance: NA
d_gene: NA
j_gene: TRBJ1-2

CDR3nt: TGTGCCAGCAGCCTCCCCGGGACAGGTCGGACCGGGGAGCTGTTTTTT
CDR3aa: CASSLPGTGRTGELFF
v_gene: TRBV3-1/TRBV3-2
abundance: NA
d_gene: TRBD1
j_gene: TRBJ2-2

CDR3nt: TGCGCCAGCAGCGGGGGGACTAGCGGGTCCCCTTTCTCCTACGAGCAGTACTTC
CDR3aa: CASSGGTSGSPFSYEQYF
v_gene: TRBV5-1
abundance: few
d_gene: TRBD2
j_gene: TRBJ2-7

CDR3nt: TGCGCCAGCAGCTTGGGACAGGGCTTTGGTAATGAAAAACTGTTTTTT
CDR3aa: CASSLGQGFGNEKLFF
v_gene: TRBV5-1
abundance: many
d_gene: TRBD1
j_gene: TRBJ1-4

CDR3nt: TGTGCCAGTAGTATAGCGGACAGAGCTAACTATGGCTACACCTTC
CDR3aa: CASSIADRANYGYTF
v_gene: TRBV19
abundance: NA
d_gene: NA
j_gene: TRBJ1-2

CDR3nt: TGTGCCAGCAGCCTAGGACAGGGAGCTAACTATGGCTACACCTTC
CDR3aa: CASSLGQGANYGYTF
v_gene: TRBV13
abundance: NA
d_gene: TRBD1
j_gene: TRBJ1-2

CDR3nt: TGTGCCAGCAGTGACCAGCGGGTTTCAGATACGCAGTATTTT
CDR3aa: CASSDQRVSDTQYF
v_gene: TRBV6-4
abundance: NA
d_gene: NA
j_gene: TRBJ2-3

CDR3nt: TGTGCCAGGCCTACTAGCGCCGACAATGAGCAGTTCTTC
CDR3aa: CARPTSADNEQFF
v_gene: TRBV5-3
abundance: NA
d_gene: TRBD2
j_gene: TRBJ2-1

CDR3nt: TGTGCCAGCAGTGGGACGGAGTCCGGGATAGGTGAAAAACTGTTTTTT
CDR3aa: CASSGTESGIGEKLFF
v_gene: TRBV25-1
abundance: NA
d_gene: NA
j_gene: TRBJ1-4

CDR3nt: TGTGCCAGTAGCATGGGTGGGGCCAACACTGAAGCTTTCTTT
CDR3aa: CASSMGGANTEAFF
v_gene: TRBV19
abundance: NA
d_gene: NA
j_gene: TRBJ1-1

CDR3nt: TGTGCCAGCAGTACCGGGACTAGCGGGAGGGGTATCTACGAGCAGTACTTC
CDR3aa: CASSTGTSGRGIYEQYF
v_gene: TRBV28
abundance: NA
d_gene: TRBD2
j_gene: TRBJ2-7

CDR3nt: TGCGCCAGCAGCCTAATAAACGAGGGACTAGCGGGAGTTGAAGAGACCCAGTACTTC
CDR3aa: CASSLINEGLAGVEETQYF
v_gene: TRBV5-1
abundance: once
d_gene: TRBD2
j_gene: TRBJ2-5

CDR3nt: TGTGCCAGCAGCTTAGATCGTTTTGAAGCTTTCTTT
CDR3aa: CASSLDRFEAFF
v_gene: TRBV11-3
abundance: NA
d_gene: NA
j_gene: TRBJ1-1

CDR3nt: TGTGCCAGTAGTACCGGGACAGGGGGCAGGTCTAATGAAAAACTGTTTTTT
CDR3aa: CASSTGTGGRSNEKLFF
v_gene: TRBV19
abundance: NA
d_gene: TRBD1
j_gene: TRBJ1-4